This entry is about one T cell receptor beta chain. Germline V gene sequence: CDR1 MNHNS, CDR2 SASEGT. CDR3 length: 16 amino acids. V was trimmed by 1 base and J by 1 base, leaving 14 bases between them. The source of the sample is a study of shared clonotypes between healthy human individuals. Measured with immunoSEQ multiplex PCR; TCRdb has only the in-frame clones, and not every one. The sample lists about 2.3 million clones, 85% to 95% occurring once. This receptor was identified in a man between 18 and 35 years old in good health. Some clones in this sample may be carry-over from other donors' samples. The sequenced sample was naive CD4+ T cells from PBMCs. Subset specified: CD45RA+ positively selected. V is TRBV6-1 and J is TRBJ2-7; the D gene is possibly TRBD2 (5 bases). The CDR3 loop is CASSEDRGGGSYEQYF. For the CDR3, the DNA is TGTGCCAGCAGTGAAGACCGGGGTGGCGGATCCTACGAGCAGTACTTC.